The 2 T cell receptor beta chains in this list originate from one sample, sequenced in a study of cytomegalovirus exposure and HLA in healthy donors. The PCR made use of 60 Vbeta and 13 Jbeta primers. The data were produced by immunoSEQ multiplex PCR, yet TCRdb's version contains in-frame clones alone and is incomplete. The repertoire holds more than 110,000 clones, with 70% as singletons. The sequenced sample was PBMCs. These receptors originate from a woman aged 60-70 years in good health and CMV-seropositive.

J is TRBJ1-5 and V is TRBV19; D is unresolved. Germline V gene data show CDR1 as LNHDA and CDR2 as SQIVND (reference sequence). V lost 1 base and J 7 bases, leaving 20 bases between the germline ends. This CDR3 has 17 amino acids. CDR3 loop: CASSIALRIPREQPQHF. The CDR3 bases are TGTGCCAGTAGTATAGCTTTGAGGATCCCGAGGGAACAGCCCCAGCATTTT.

In nucleotides, the CDR3 is TGTGCCAGCAGTTTGGACAGGGGCAATCAGCCCCAGCATTTT. Amino acids: CASSLDRGNQPQHF. The chain couples TRBV28 to TRBJ1-5, with 8 positions matching TRBD1. The CDR3 sequence is 14 residues long. Germline loops: CDR1 MDHEN, CDR2 SYDVKM. V shed 3 bases and J 2 bases; nucleotides not matched to a gene: 0. The whole variable domain, remainder taken from reference TRBV28 and TRBJ1-5, is DVKVTQSSRYLVKRTGEKVFLECVQDMDHENMFWYRQDPGLGLRLIYFSYDVKMKEKGDIPEGYSVSREKKERFSLILESASTNQTSMYLCASSLDRGNQPQHFGDGTRLSIL.